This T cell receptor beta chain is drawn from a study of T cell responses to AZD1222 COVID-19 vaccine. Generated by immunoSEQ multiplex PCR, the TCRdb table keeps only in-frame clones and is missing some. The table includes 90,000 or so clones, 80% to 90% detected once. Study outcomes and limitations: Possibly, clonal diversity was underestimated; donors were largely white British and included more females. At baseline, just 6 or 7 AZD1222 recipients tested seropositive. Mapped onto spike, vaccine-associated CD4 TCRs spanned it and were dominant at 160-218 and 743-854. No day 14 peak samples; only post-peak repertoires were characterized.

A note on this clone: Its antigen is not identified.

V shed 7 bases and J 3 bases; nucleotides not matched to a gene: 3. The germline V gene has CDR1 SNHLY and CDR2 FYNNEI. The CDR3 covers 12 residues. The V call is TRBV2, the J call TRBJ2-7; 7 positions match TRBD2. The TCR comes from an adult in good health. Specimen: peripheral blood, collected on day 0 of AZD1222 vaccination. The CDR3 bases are TGTGCCAGCATTGGGGGGGACTACGAGCAGTACTTC. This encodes CASIGGDYEQYF.